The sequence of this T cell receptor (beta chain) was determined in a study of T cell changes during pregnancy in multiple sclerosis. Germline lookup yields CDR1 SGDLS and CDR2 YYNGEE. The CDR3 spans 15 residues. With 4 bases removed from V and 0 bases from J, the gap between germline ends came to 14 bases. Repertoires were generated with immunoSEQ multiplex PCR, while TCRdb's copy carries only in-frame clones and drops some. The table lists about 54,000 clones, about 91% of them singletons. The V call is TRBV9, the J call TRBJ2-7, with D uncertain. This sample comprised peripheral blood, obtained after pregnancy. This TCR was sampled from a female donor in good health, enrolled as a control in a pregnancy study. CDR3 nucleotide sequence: TGTGCCAGCAGCAGCCCTAGAGGAAGCTCCTACGAGCAGTACTTC. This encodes CASSSPRGSSYEQYF.